Following are 30 T cell receptor beta chains from one sample sequenced in a study of cytomegalovirus exposure and HLA in healthy donors. Sequencing was performed with immunoSEQ multiplex PCR; in TCRdb, only in-frame clones are kept and a portion is missing. The table shows around 200,000 clones, with roughly three quarters occurring only once. What was sequenced was PBMCs. The receptors come from a woman in her twenties or thirties in good health and CMV-seronegative.

The rearrangement joins TRBV28 to TRBJ1-2; D is unclear. The CDR3 extends over 13 amino acids. Germline lookup yields CDR1 MDHEN and CDR2 SYDVKM. The V end was cut by 2 bases, the J end by 5 bases, with 9 bases between. The DNA of the CDR3 is TGTGCCAGCAGTTTAAGTGCCAGATATGGCTACACCTTC. This sequence encodes CASSLSARYGYTF.

The chain links TRBV27 to TRBJ2-1, with 14 nucleotides matching TRBD2. With 7 bases clipped from V and 7 bases from J, the junction kept 12 bases outside the gene matches. CDR1 and CDR2 from the germline V gene are MNHEY and SMNVEV (reference sequence). The length of the CDR3 is 17 residues. CDR3 protein: CASTSPVGTSGSNEQFF. The CDR3 nucleotides are TGTGCCAGCACCTCACCTGTGGGGACTAGCGGGAGTAATGAGCAGTTCTTC.

This chain uses TRBV2 with TRBJ2-3; D ambiguous. Trimming took off 4 bases at V and 2 bases at J, with 4 bases between the two ends. The germline V gene has CDR1 SNHLY and CDR2 FYNNEI. The CDR3 sequence is 12 residues long. CDR3 DNA: TGTGCCAGCAGTGCCCTCACAGATACGCAGTATTTT. It yields the protein CASSALTDTQYF.

V usage is TRBV5-1 and J usage is TRBJ2-6; D uncertain. With 1 base removed from V and 2 bases from J, the gap between germline ends came to 13 bases. The CDR3 is made up of 17 amino acids. Looked up from germline, CDR1 is SGHRS and CDR2 is YFSETQ. The CDR3 reads CASSLYARTPGANVLTF. The CDR3 DNA is TGCGCCAGCAGCTTGTACGCTCGAACTCCTGGGGCCAACGTCCTGACTTTC.

The J gene is TRBJ2-3, the V gene TRBV29-1; TRBD2 aligns across 7 bases. Germline V gene data show CDR1 as SQVTM and CDR2 as ANQGSEA. The CDR3 runs to 15 residues. The V segment lost 4 bases and the J segment 2 bases; nucleotides outside the gene matches: 9. DNA of the CDR3: TGCAGCGTTGCGACGTCTAGCGGATTCACAGATACGCAGTATTTT. Its translation: CSVATSSGFTDTQYF.

This rearrangement joins TRBV7-6 to TRBJ2-3, with 10 bases matching TRBD2. The J segment lost 1 base and the V segment lost 2 bases, leaving 6 bases of the junction unmatched. From germline, CDR1 is SGHVS and CDR2 FNYEAQ. The CDR3 has 17 amino acids. CDR3 nucleotides: TGTGCCAGCAGCTTATTTACCCTAGCGGGAGGCACAGATACGCAGTATTTT. Encoded protein: CASSLFTLAGGTDTQYF.

The V call is TRBV5-1, the J call TRBJ2-7; no clear D gene. From germline, CDR1 is SGHRS and CDR2 YFSETQ. V was cut by 0 bases and J by 1 base, with 5 bases left in between. The CDR3 covers 13 residues. DNA of the CDR3: TGCGCCAGCAGCTTGGACGGTTCCTACGAGCAGTACTTC. As protein: CASSLDGSYEQYF.

The chain joins TRBV5-4 to TRBJ2-7; TRBD1 matches at 7 bases. J was trimmed by 0 bases and V by 5 bases; bases with no gene match: 5. CDR3 length: 14 amino acids. The V gene's germline CDR1 is SGHNT and CDR2 YYREEE (reference sequence). The CDR3 sequence is CASRPRGSSYEQYF. The CDR3 DNA follows: TGTGCCAGCAGACCCAGGGGGAGCTCCTACGAGCAGTACTTC.

This chain uses TRBV4-1 with TRBJ1-2; D is perhaps TRBD1 (5 bases). The CDR3 is 14 amino acids. Trimming removed 2 bases from V and 6 bases from J, with 13 bases in between. Germline assignment: CDR1 MGHRA and CDR2 YSYEKL. The CDR3 here is CASSQPRGVDGYTF. The CDR3 DNA reads TGCGCCAGCAGCCAACCCCGGGGGGTTGATGGCTACACCTTC.

J is TRBJ2-1 and V is TRBV28; D uncertain. CDR1 MDHEN and CDR2 SYDVKM come from the germline V gene. Trimming stripped 2 bases from V and 10 bases from J, with 9 bases between. The CDR3 is 12 amino acids. CDR3 DNA: TGTGCCAGCAGTTTACTAACGTACGAGCAGTTCTTC. Its protein is CASSLLTYEQFF.

This clone was found once. J is TRBJ2-3 and V is TRBV27; TRBD2 is a possible D gene (6 bases). The germline CDR1 and CDR2 sequences are MNHEY and SMNVEV (reference sequence). V shed 6 bases and J shed 6 bases, with 13 bases lying between them. This CDR3 contains 13 residues. CDR3 in amino acids: CASSHAGRDTQYF. Here the CDR3 DNA reads TGTGCCAGCAGCCACGCAGGGAGGGATACGCAGTATTTT.

V usage is TRBV4-1 and J usage is TRBJ1-2; D perhaps matches TRBD1 (5 bases). Per germline, CDR1 MGHRA and CDR2 YSYEKL. This CDR3 spans 16 amino acids. The V end was cut by 3 bases, the J end by 6 bases, with 20 bases between. The chain's CDR3 is CASSQNFVGQTDGYTF. In nucleotides, the CDR3 is TGCGCCAGCAGCCAGAACTTCGTAGGACAAACGGATGGCTACACCTTC.

The chain employs TRBV2 and TRBJ1-5, with unresolved D. Germline V gene data show CDR1 as SNHLY and CDR2 as FYNNEI. V lost 5 bases and J lost 0, with 8 bases in between. The CDR3 sequence is 14 residues long. The CDR3 sequence: CASSPPFSNQPQHF. The CDR3 DNA reads TGTGCCAGCAGTCCCCCATTTAGCAATCAGCCCCAGCATTTT.

The chain links TRBV4-1 to TRBJ2-1, with 7 bases aligning to TRBD2. This CDR3 spans 17 amino acids. Looked up from germline, CDR1 is MGHRA and CDR2 is YSYEKL. V was pared by 0 bases and J by 3 bases, with 8 bases of the junction left unmatched. CDR3 in DNA: TGCGCCAGCAGCCAAGATGGAGTCACTAGCGTCTACAATGAGCAGTTCTTC. This codes for CASSQDGVTSVYNEQFF.

This clone appeared a few times. The rearrangement links TRBV4-1 to TRBJ2-4; D remains ambiguous. Trimming pared 0 bases from V and 0 bases from J, leaving 6 bases between. The CDR3 consists of 15 residues. Germline V gene sequence: CDR1 MGHRA, CDR2 YSYEKL. The CDR3 DNA sequence: TGCGCCAGCAGCCAAGATACACCAGCCAAAAACATTCAGTACTTC. Its protein product is CASSQDTPAKNIQYF.

J is TRBJ2-2 and V is TRBV6-5, with 8 bases lining up with TRBD1. Germline V CDR1 and CDR2: MNHEY, SVGAGI. V lost 1 base to trimming and J lost 3 bases; unmatched junction nucleotides: 4. The CDR3 runs to 16 residues. The CDR3 DNA is TGTGCCAGCAGTTACTTGGACAGGGTCGACACCGGGGAGCTGTTTTTT. Translated, it gives CASSYLDRVDTGELFF.

This clone was seen once. This chain joins TRBV11-3 and TRBJ2-5; TRBD2 aligns across 12 bases. Germline-derived CDR1 and CDR2 are SGHNT and YENEEA. V was pared by 2 bases and J by 6 bases, with 7 bases of the junction left unmatched. The CDR3 totals 16 residues. The CDR3 is CASSLRLAGGPQTQYF. DNA for the CDR3: TGTGCCAGCAGCTTAAGGCTAGCGGGAGGGCCGCAGACCCAGTACTTC.

The V call is TRBV7-9, the J call TRBJ2-2; 10 bases fit TRBD1. V lost 3 bases, J lost 3 bases, and 7 bases stayed unmatched. CDR3 length: 17 amino acids. Germline V lookup: CDR1 SEHNR, CDR2 FQNEAQ (reference sequence). CDR3 bases: TGTGCCAGCAGCTTTGGGACAGGGGACTCGGACACCGGGGAGCTGTTTTTT. It encodes CASSFGTGDSDTGELFF.

The rearrangement uses TRBV2 and TRBJ2-3; 7 positions match TRBD1. The CDR3 length is 12 residues. J lost 5 bases, V lost 11 bases, and 7 bases had no gene match. Germline V gene lookup returns CDR1 SNHLY and CDR2 FYNNEI. The DNA for the CDR3 is TGTGCCGGACGACAGGGTCGAGATACGCAGTATTTT. Protein: CAGRQGRDTQYF.

The V call is TRBV2, the J call TRBJ2-7; TRBD2 might be the D (6 bases). The germline V gene has CDR1 SNHLY and CDR2 FYNNEI. V was clipped by 11 bases and J by 3 bases, with 23 bases between them. The CDR3 is 15 amino acids. The CDR3 is CALSVALATIYEQYF. DNA for the CDR3: TGTGCCCTCTCGGTGGCTCTAGCGACTATCTACGAGCAGTACTTC.

The chain employs TRBV6-5 and TRBJ2-1, with 9 positions matching TRBD2. The V and J ends lost 0 bases and 5 bases, in that order; junction bases with no gene match: 5. Germline V lookup: CDR1 MNHEY, CDR2 SVGAGI. The length of the CDR3 is 16 residues. For the CDR3, the DNA is TGTGCCAGCAGTTACTCTCAGACTAGCGGCCACAATGAGCAGTTCTTC. Its protein is CASSYSQTSGHNEQFF.

The rearrangement joins TRBV15 to TRBJ2-7, with a possible D match to TRBD1 (5 bases). The V gene lost 3 bases and the J gene lost 0 bases, with 9 bases spanning the gap. The CDR3 is 14 amino acids. The germline CDR1 and CDR2 sequences are LNHNV and YYDKDF (reference sequence). CDR3 loop: CATSRDTSSYEQYF. The CDR3 DNA sequence: TGTGCCACCAGCAGGGACACAAGCTCCTACGAGCAGTACTTC.

The chain joins TRBV11-1 to TRBJ1-1, with 8 positions matching TRBD1. CDR1 is SGHAT and CDR2 is FQDESV in the germline V gene (reference sequence). V shed 5 bases and J 0 bases; nucleotides not matched to a gene: 5. CDR3 length: 15 residues. The CDR3 region has the DNA TGTGCCAGCAGCAGACAGGGGAACATGAACACTGAAGCTTTCTTT. Its translation is CASSRQGNMNTEAFF.

The count of this clone is one. This sequence joins TRBV2 and TRBJ1-1; D might be TRBD1 (6 bases). CDR1 is SNHLY and CDR2 is FYNNEI in the germline V gene. Between the trimmed V and J ends, which lost 5 bases and 4 bases, there was a span of 17 bases. The CDR3 loop spans 15 amino acids. Here the CDR3 reads CASSPRGQRGTEAFF. CDR3 DNA: TGTGCCAGCAGTCCGCGGGGGCAGCGGGGCACTGAAGCTTTCTTT.

This chain uses TRBV4-1 with TRBJ2-7, with no clear D. The ends were cut back, 0 bases at V and 4 bases at J, with 16 bases in the middle. CDR1 is MGHRA, CDR2 YSYEKL, per germline. The CDR3 is 16 residues long. The DNA for the CDR3 is TGCGCCAGCAGCCAAGATCCCACTGTGGTCCCTTACGAGCAGTACTTC. It yields the protein CASSQDPTVVPYEQYF.

The V gene is TRBV6-5, the J gene TRBJ1-5; 7 bases fit TRBD1. Trimming took 5 bases from V and 2 from J; bases not matched to a gene: 3. CDR1 MNHEY and CDR2 SVGAGI come from the germline V gene. The CDR3 totals 14 residues. The CDR3, as DNA: TGTGCCAGCAGTAAAACAGGGGGCAATCAGCCCCAGCATTTT. It is translated as CASSKTGGNQPQHF.

This chain links TRBV5-6 with TRBJ2-1; D gene unclear. The CDR3 runs to 13 residues. Between the trimmed V and J ends, which lost 4 bases and 7 bases, there was a span of 12 bases. CDR1 SGHDT and CDR2 YYEEEE come from the germline V gene. The CDR3 protein is CASSGIVRNEQFF. The DNA for the CDR3 is TGTGCCAGCAGCGGTATAGTTCGGAATGAGCAGTTCTTC.

The CDR3 DNA is TGTGCCAGCAGTGTACAGGGCTACGAGCAGTACTTC. Translating gives CASSVQGYEQYF. The chain has TRBV28 and TRBJ2-7, with D possibly matching TRBD1 (6 bases). Per germline, CDR1 MDHEN and CDR2 SYDVKM. The CDR3 totals 12 residues. The germline V and J ends were trimmed by 5 bases and 3 bases, with 8 bases remaining between them.

The chain joins TRBV19 to TRBJ1-1; D is possibly TRBD1 (6 bases). Germline CDR1 and CDR2: LNHDA and SQIVND (reference sequence). The CDR3 has 16 amino acids. The germline V and J ends were trimmed by 5 bases and 1 base, with 17 bases remaining between them. CDR3 loop: CASSPLTGLKNTEAFF. CDR3 coding DNA: TGTGCCAGTAGTCCCTTGACAGGACTGAAGAACACTGAAGCTTTCTTT.

This chain uses TRBV2 with TRBJ2-7; TRBD2 agrees at 8 bases. The CDR3 has 15 amino acids. CDR1 and CDR2 (germline): SNHLY, FYNNEI. Trimming removed 4 bases from V and 2 bases from J; junction bases left unmatched: 7. The DNA for the CDR3 is TGTGCCAGCAGTGCTTCGGGTAGCGGGGCCTACGAGCAGTACTTC. The encoded protein is CASSASGSGAYEQYF.